A selection of T cell receptor beta chains follows, all from one sample in a study of lymphopenia after photon versus proton radiotherapy. Libraries were prepared by immunoSEQ multiplex PCR; TCRdb keeps only in-frame clonotypes and omits some of them. In the table there are 50,000 to 60,000 clones, roughly 90% of which are singletons. Here the sequenced sample was peripheral blood, taken from a patient treated with photon-based radiotherapy. Receptor source: a woman between 40 and 55 years old with cholangiocarcinoma. The CDR3 runs from the conserved cysteine through the conserved F or W. The order of the fields is J gene, V gene, D gene, clone size, CDR3 DNA, CDR3 protein. D genes are given only for firm matches. Clone size appears in some rows only: once, few, many, or a class for an expanded clone.

J: TRBJ2-7; V: TRBV7-8; D: -; size: -; DNA: TGTGCCAGCAGCTTAGAGTCCCACGAGCAGTACTTC; CDR3: CASSLESHEQYF
J: TRBJ1-1; V: TRBV10-1; D: -; size: -; DNA: TGCGCCAGCAGTGCCTCCTCAGGAGATTTCACTGAAGCTTTCTTT; CDR3: CASSASSGDFTEAFF
J: TRBJ2-3; V: TRBV27; D: TRBD2; size: -; DNA: TGTGCCAGCAGTTTATCACGGCTAGCGGGGACTAGCACAGATACGCAGTATTTT; CDR3: CASSLSRLAGTSTDTQYF
J: TRBJ2-1; V: TRBV6-5; D: -; size: -; DNA: TGTGCCAGCAGTATGGGGACGCTCTACAATGAGCAGTTCTTC; CDR3: CASSMGTLYNEQFF
J: TRBJ1-1; V: TRBV14; D: -; size: -; DNA: TGTGCCAGCAGCCAAGATTGGGTTACTGAAGCTTTCTTT; CDR3: CASSQDWVTEAFF
J: TRBJ1-2; V: TRBV2; D: -; size: -; DNA: TGTGCCAGCAGGGGGGTTGGAGGGCTTAACTATGGCTACACCTTC; CDR3: CASRGVGGLNYGYTF
J: TRBJ2-2; V: TRBV12-5; D: -; size: once; DNA: TGTGCTAGTGGTTTGGGACAGACCCAAACCGGGGAGCTGTTTTTT; CDR3: CASGLGQTQTGELFF
J: TRBJ1-1; V: TRBV7-9; D: TRBD1; size: -; DNA: TGTGCCAGCAGCTTCGCGTCCGGGACAGGCGGCGCTGAAGCTTTCTTT; CDR3: CASSFASGTGGAEAFF
J: TRBJ1-5; V: TRBV4-2; D: -; size: -; DNA: TGTGCCAGCAGCCAAGATAAGGGTAGCAATCAGCCCCAGCATTTT; CDR3: CASSQDKGSNQPQHF
J: TRBJ2-6; V: TRBV13; D: -; size: few; DNA: TGTGCCAGCAGCTTATACGTCCGGTCGGAGGGGCGGGCTGGGGCCAACGTCCTGACTTTC; CDR3: CASSLYVRSEGRAGANVLTF
J: TRBJ1-1; V: TRBV6-1; D: -; size: -; DNA: TGTGCCAGTCGGCGGGAGAAAGAAGCTTTCTTT; CDR3: CASRREKEAFF
J: TRBJ1-1; V: TRBV4-1; D: -; size: -; DNA: TGCGCCAGCAGCCAAGAGGCTCTGGGGGGGAGGACTGAAGCTTTCTTT; CDR3: CASSQEALGGRTEAFF
J: TRBJ2-6; V: TRBV29-1; D: -; size: -; DNA: TGCAGCGTTGGCACTGGCAGGGCGCTCTCTGGGGCCAACGTCCTGACTTTC; CDR3: CSVGTGRALSGANVLTF
J: TRBJ2-1; V: TRBV28; D: -; size: -; DNA: TGTGCCAGCAGTTTCAGCGACTCCTCCTACAATGAGCAGTTCTTC; CDR3: CASSFSDSSYNEQFF
J: TRBJ1-1; V: TRBV7-9; D: -; size: once; DNA: TGTGCCAGCAGCTTAGTTGAGGGGGAGAACACTGAAGCTTTCTTT; CDR3: CASSLVEGENTEAFF
J: TRBJ2-7; V: TRBV11-1; D: -; size: -; DNA: TGTGCCAGCAGCCCCGCCGCCGTCTACGAGCAGTACTTC; CDR3: CASSPAAVYEQYF
J: TRBJ1-5; V: TRBV6-1; D: -; size: -; DNA: TGTGCCAGCAGAGGTACTTCAGGTCCGAATCAGCCCCAGCATTTT; CDR3: CASRGTSGPNQPQHF
J: TRBJ2-1; V: TRBV9; D: TRBD1; size: -; DNA: TGTGCCAGCACCGGGTGGGGACAGGGGGAAGTAAATGAGCAGTTCTTC; CDR3: CASTGWGQGEVNEQFF
J: TRBJ2-3; V: TRBV6-1; D: -; size: -; DNA: TGTGCCAGCAGTGACGAGGAGCCAGATACGCAGTATTTT; CDR3: CASSDEEPDTQYF
J: TRBJ1-5; V: TRBV7-8; D: -; size: -; DNA: TGTGCCAGCAGCTTGACCGGAAGCAATCAGCCCCAGCATTTT; CDR3: CASSLTGSNQPQHF
J: TRBJ1-1; V: TRBV27; D: TRBD1; size: -; DNA: TGTGCCAGCAGTCAGGGGGCGACGGCTTTCTTT; CDR3: CASSQGATAFF
J: TRBJ2-3; V: TRBV7-3; D: -; size: -; DNA: TGTGCCAGCAGCTCACGTCAGGCAGATACGCAGTATTTT; CDR3: CASSSRQADTQYF
J: TRBJ1-2; V: TRBV29-1; D: TRBD1; size: -; DNA: TGCAGCGCCGAAACAGGGGGGGGTGGCTACACCTTC; CDR3: CSAETGGGGYTF
J: TRBJ1-2; V: TRBV5-8; D: -; size: once; DNA: TGTGCCAGCAGCTTGACCCATACCCAGGGGAATAGGGGCTACACCTTC; CDR3: CASSLTHTQGNRGYTF
J: TRBJ2-1; V: TRBV9; D: -; size: once; DNA: TGTGCCAGCAGCGCCCTCGGGAATGAGCAGTTCTTC; CDR3: CASSALGNEQFF
J: TRBJ2-1; V: TRBV27; D: -; size: -; DNA: TGTGCCAGCAGCCTAGTGACTATGAATGAGCAGTTCTTC; CDR3: CASSLVTMNEQFF
J: TRBJ2-5; V: TRBV21-1; D: -; size: -; DNA: TGTGCCAGCAGCCCCTCCCCTTATCAAGGCAGGGAGACCCAGTACTTC; CDR3: CASSPSPYQGRETQYF
J: TRBJ1-3; V: TRBV18; D: -; size: -; DNA: TGTGCCAGCTCACCACCGAACGGTCCGACCACCATATATTTT; CDR3: CASSPPNGPTTIYF
J: TRBJ1-1; V: TRBV11-2; D: TRBD1; size: -; DNA: TGTGCCAGCAGCTCTCCGAGGGACAGGGGGAGTGAAGCTTTCTTT; CDR3: CASSSPRDRGSEAFF
J: TRBJ2-3; V: TRBV30; D: -; size: -; DNA: TGTGCCTGGAGTGGCGCGGGGGCCCTAATTAGCACAGATACGCAGTATTTT; CDR3: CAWSGAGALISTDTQYF
J: TRBJ2-3; V: TRBV19; D: -; size: -; DNA: TGTGCCAGTAGTAACGGTTTAAGCACAGATACGCAGTATTTT; CDR3: CASSNGLSTDTQYF
J: TRBJ1-1; V: TRBV2; D: -; size: -; DNA: TGTGCCAGCAGCGTCACACGGAACGAAGCTTTCTTT; CDR3: CASSVTRNEAFF
J: TRBJ1-5; V: TRBV30; D: -; size: -; DNA: TGTGCCTGGAGGAGGGCTCCTGGTCAGCCCCAGCATTTT; CDR3: CAWRRAPGQPQHF
J: TRBJ2-1; V: TRBV11-3; D: -; size: -; DNA: TGTGCCAGCAGCTTAGCGGGAGCAAGGAATGAGCAGTTCTTC; CDR3: CASSLAGARNEQFF
J: TRBJ2-1; V: TRBV7-4; D: TRBD2; size: few; DNA: TGTGCCAGCAGCTTGTCATTTCGCGGGAGGGTGGGCTACAATGAGCAGTTCTTC; CDR3: CASSLSFRGRVGYNEQFF
J: TRBJ2-3; V: TRBV6-1; D: -; size: -; DNA: TGTGCCAGCAGTGTAGGAGACAATCAAGAGGCTACGCAGTATTTT; CDR3: CASSVGDNQEATQYF
J: TRBJ2-5; V: TRBV5-1; D: TRBD1; size: -; DNA: TGCGCCAGCAGCTGGGGACAGGGTGGACAAGAGACCCAGTACTTC; CDR3: CASSWGQGGQETQYF
J: TRBJ2-2; V: TRBV18; D: TRBD1; size: -; DNA: TGTGCCAGCTCACCCTGGGACAGCGCGTTGACCTCCGGGGAGCTGTTTTTT; CDR3: CASSPWDSALTSGELFF
J: TRBJ1-3; V: TRBV2; D: -; size: -; DNA: TGTGCCAGCAGCCTGGGAACCTCTGGAAACACCATATATTTT; CDR3: CASSLGTSGNTIYF
J: TRBJ1-1; V: TRBV28; D: -; size: -; DNA: TGTGCCAGCATCTACAGTGACCTAAAGAACACTGAAGCTTTCTTT; CDR3: CASIYSDLKNTEAFF
J: TRBJ2-2; V: TRBV29-1; D: TRBD2; size: -; DNA: TGCAGCTTCCGACTAGCGGAGGGGGAGAACACCGGGGAGCTGTTTTTT; CDR3: CSFRLAEGENTGELFF
J: TRBJ1-2; V: TRBV7-2; D: -; size: few; DNA: TGTGCCAGCAGCGAATTCAGGGACCATGGCTACACCTTC; CDR3: CASSEFRDHGYTF
J: TRBJ1-2; V: TRBV5-4; D: -; size: -; DNA: TGTGCCAGCAGACCGGACAGCTATAACTATGGCTACACCTTC; CDR3: CASRPDSYNYGYTF
J: TRBJ1-1; V: TRBV6-1; D: -; size: -; DNA: TGTGCCGCCCAAAGGGGGGGCTACACTGAAGCTTTCTTT; CDR3: CAAQRGGYTEAFF
J: TRBJ2-3; V: TRBV2; D: TRBD2; size: few; DNA: TGTGCCAGCAAAGGATCGAGCGGGGCGATCACAGATACGCAGTATTTT; CDR3: CASKGSSGAITDTQYF
J: TRBJ1-2; V: TRBV5-1; D: -; size: -; DNA: TGCGCCAGCAGCTACGAGCGGGCCAACTATGGCTACACCTTC; CDR3: CASSYERANYGYTF
J: TRBJ2-5; V: TRBV5-4; D: -; size: -; DNA: TGTGCCAGCAGCTTCGGGGGGGACAGGGACCAAGAGACCCAGTACTTC; CDR3: CASSFGGDRDQETQYF